This T cell receptor beta chain was retrieved from a study of regulatory T cells in long-lasting Graves disease. Study-wide context: Persistent cases took antithyroid drugs over 5 years and stayed TSH receptor antibody positive.

In building TCR beta libraries, iRepertoire HTBI primers were used together with Arm-PCR of CDR3 regions. TCRdb reprocessed the multiplex PCR reads via MiXCR and lists one record per CDR3 protein. Of approximately 360,000 distinct CDR3 sequences in the sample, 23% were seen once. Whole-study findings and limits: Because few samples were included, accuracy may have been lower. New patients shared fewer public clonotypes (about 1,000) than persistent patients did (about 2,700).

Looked up from germline, CDR1 is MDHEN and CDR2 is SYDVKM. CDR3 length: 15 amino acids. The V gene lost 7 bases and the J gene lost 0 bases, with 13 bases spanning the gap. Described time point: persistent/refractory GD, antithyroid drugs over 5 years with positive TRAb. After RNA was extracted from PBMCs, the TCR library was made from it. This clonotype was recorded many times. Its antigen is not identified. The specimen comprised peripheral blood mononuclear cells (PBMCs), sampled when the disease was refractory, from a patient treated with antithyroid drugs. The chain uses TRBV28 and TRBJ1-5; D call uncertain. The sequence came from a woman aged 35 to 49 with Graves disease. CDR3 DNA sequence: TGTGCCAGCAAGGTGGGGTCCCATAGCAATCAGCCCCAGCATTTT. Its translation is CASKVGSHSNQPQHF.